Listed here are 7 T cell receptor beta chains from one sample, sequenced in a study of blood T cell repertoires in COVID-19. Libraries were prepared by immunoSEQ multiplex PCR; TCRdb keeps only in-frame clonotypes and omits some of them. The sample has around 140,000 clones, 75% to 90% seen once. Sequencing used peripheral blood. Receptors originate from a man aged 18-30 years with COVID-19, enrolled during active disease.

The CDR3 region has the DNA TGTGCCAGCAGCTTGGGAGTCTCTGGGGCCAACGTCCTGACTTTC. It encodes CASSLGVSGANVLTF. The V call is TRBV5-8, the J call TRBJ2-6; no reliable D call. The CDR3 spans 15 residues. V was cut by 0 bases and J by 0 bases, with 4 bases left in between. CDR1 is SGHTS and CDR2 is YDEGEE in the germline V gene. Combining the CDR3 with reference TRBV5-8 and TRBJ2-6 gives the whole variable domain EAGVTQSPTHLIKTRGQQATLRCSPISGHTSVYWYQQALGLGLQFLLWYDEGEERNRGNFPPRFSGRQFPNYSSELNVNALELEDSALYLCASSLGVSGANVLTFGAGSRLTVL.

This chain connects TRBV5-1 to TRBJ2-1; 12 nucleotides align to TRBD1. The ends lost 3 bases at V and 6 bases at J; junction bases unmatched: 7. The CDR3 covers 16 residues. Germline V CDR1 and CDR2: SGHRS, YFSETQ. Written as DNA, the CDR3 is TGCGCCAGCAGCTGGGGGGACAGGGGGCGTCGCAATGAGCAGTTCTTC. Amino acids: CASSWGDRGRRNEQFF.

This clone was seen a single time. The V and J genes are TRBV15 and TRBJ2-2; possible D gene TRBD2, 6 bases. Trimming left V 0 bases short and J 0 bases short, with 14 bases between. This CDR3 has 18 residues. CDR1 and CDR2 (germline): LNHNV, YYDKDF (reference sequence). CDR3 in amino acids: CATSRDRAGRANTGELFF. The CDR3, as DNA: TGTGCCACCAGCAGAGATCGGGCGGGAAGGGCGAACACCGGGGAGCTGTTTTTT.

This clone has just one count. The junction does not match germline at one end; this may be a read error. V is TRBV6-5 and J is TRBJ1-4; 7 bases align to TRBD1. The CDR3 length is 15 residues. CDR1 MNHEY and CDR2 SVGAGI come from the germline V gene. Here the CDR3 reads CASSPQGKGGEKLLF. DNA for the CDR3: TGTGCCAGCAGTCCACAGGGGAAAGGCGGTGAAAAACTGCTTTTT.

This chain uses TRBV4-3 with TRBJ1-3, with D maybe TRBD1 (5 bases). Trimming removed 4 bases at V and 0 bases at J, with 10 bases between. The CDR3 spans 15 residues. Germline lookup yields CDR1 LGHNA and CDR2 YSLEER. Here the CDR3 reads CASSLRQSSGNTIYF. CDR3 nucleotides: TGCGCCAGCAGCCTTAGACAGAGCTCTGGAAACACCATATATTTT.

The rearrangement links TRBV4-3 to TRBJ1-5; TRBD1 might be the D (6 bases). Germline CDR1 and CDR2: LGHNA and YSLEER. This CDR3 has 16 residues. The V end was cut by 0 bases, the J end by 5 bases, with 14 bases between. The DNA of the CDR3 is TGCGCCAGCAGCCAAGATCATGCAGGGGTCGATCAGCCCCAGCATTTT. Translated: CASSQDHAGVDQPQHF.

This clone was counted a single time. This rearrangement joins TRBV7-2 to TRBJ2-3; 8 bases match TRBD2. CDR1 is SGHTA, CDR2 FQGNSA, per germline. V trimming: 1 base; J trimming: 4 bases; junction bases outside the gene matches: 4. The CDR3 extends over 15 amino acids. DNA of the CDR3: TGTGCCAGCAGCTTAGAGGGGACTAGGTCAGATACGCAGTATTTT. It translates to CASSLEGTRSDTQYF.